Listed below are T cell receptor beta chains from one sample, sequenced in a study of response to subunit inactivated influenza vaccine. TCRdb analysed the RT-PCR reads with MiXCR anew, one entry per CDR3 protein. This sample has approximately 530,000 distinct CDR3 sequences; less than 10% occur once, and the top ten carry around 13%. The sample here was PBMCs from blood, taken around 25 months after vaccination. These receptors all stem from a man aged 50 to 69 who received an inactivated influenza vaccine. Each CDR3 is given with its conserved first and last residue. Fields, in order: D gene, V gene, J gene, clone size, CDR3 DNA, CDR3 protein. The D gene is left open where the match is weak. Clone sizes are given selectively: once, few, many, or a class where the clone is expanded.

D: NA
V: TRBV29-1
J: TRBJ2-7
size: NA
DNA: TGCAGCGGGGGCTTCCTAACGGACGAGCAGTACTTC
CDR3: CSGGFLTDEQYF

D: TRBD1
V: TRBV4-3
J: TRBJ1-1
size: many
DNA: TGCGCCAGCAGCCAAGAGGGGACAGGGGGAACTGAAGCTTTCTTT
CDR3: CASSQEGTGGTEAFF

D: TRBD2
V: TRBV4-2
J: TRBJ2-7
size: many
DNA: TGTGCCAGCAGCCAACGTACTAGCGGGAGTGGTGAGCAGTACTTC
CDR3: CASSQRTSGSGEQYF

D: TRBD1
V: TRBV7-9
J: TRBJ1-2
size: few
DNA: TGTGCCAGCAGCTCCCGGACAGGGGGAGAATACACCTTC
CDR3: CASSSRTGGEYTF

D: NA
V: TRBV5-6
J: TRBJ1-2
size: many
DNA: TGTGCCAGCAGCTACGGGACGGCTTATGGCTACACCTTC
CDR3: CASSYGTAYGYTF

D: NA
V: TRBV4-2
J: TRBJ1-2
size: NA
DNA: TGTGCCAGCAGCCAAGTCGCGGCTAACTATGGCTACACCTTC
CDR3: CASSQVAANYGYTF

D: TRBD1
V: TRBV4-3
J: TRBJ2-3
size: NA
DNA: TGCGCCAGCAGCCAAGATTTAGGGGGCATCGATACGCAGTATTTT
CDR3: CASSQDLGGIDTQYF

D: NA
V: TRBV7-2
J: TRBJ1-5
size: few
DNA: TGTGCCAGCAGCATCACAGGGCTTCAGCCCCAGCATTTT
CDR3: CASSITGLQPQHF

D: NA
V: TRBV12-3/TRBV12-4
J: TRBJ2-7
size: few
DNA: TGTGCCAGCAGTTTAGCGGGGTTTGCTTACGAGCAGTACTTC
CDR3: CASSLAGFAYEQYF

D: TRBD2
V: TRBV4-2
J: TRBJ2-3
size: few
DNA: TGTGCCAGCAGCCAAGCGAGGGGACTAGCGGGAGGGGATACGCAGTATTTT
CDR3: CASSQARGLAGGDTQYF

D: NA
V: TRBV19
J: TRBJ2-7
size: many
DNA: TGTGCCAGTAGTCCGCAGGGGATCTCCTACGAGCAGTACTTC
CDR3: CASSPQGISYEQYF

D: TRBD2
V: TRBV20-1
J: TRBJ2-7
size: NA
DNA: TGCAGTGCTAGAGATCGGGGACTAGTTCTCTCCTACGAGCAGTACTTC
CDR3: CSARDRGLVLSYEQYF

D: TRBD2
V: TRBV5-1
J: TRBJ2-7
size: NA
DNA: TGCGCCAGCAGCTCGGGGCGGGAGCGGGCTGAGCAGTACTTC
CDR3: CASSSGRERAEQYF

D: TRBD2
V: TRBV5-1
J: TRBJ2-7
size: few
DNA: TGCGCCAGCAGCTCGAGGACTAGCGGGAGGGCCGGCGAGCAGTACTTC
CDR3: CASSSRTSGRAGEQYF

D: NA
V: TRBV20-1
J: TRBJ1-2
size: few
DNA: TGCAGTGCTAGAGTGAGATCCAGGCAGGATGGCTACACCTTC
CDR3: CSARVRSRQDGYTF

D: TRBD2
V: TRBV4-1
J: TRBJ2-3
size: many
DNA: TGCGCCAGCAGCCAAGATATACGGGGGGTCACAGATACGCAGTATTTT
CDR3: CASSQDIRGVTDTQYF

D: NA
V: TRBV29-1
J: TRBJ2-3
size: few
DNA: TGCAGCGTTGAAGACCGTTTTGTAACCCTCACAGATACGCAGTATTTT
CDR3: CSVEDRFVTLTDTQYF

D: NA
V: TRBV20-1
J: TRBJ1-1
size: few
DNA: TGCAGCCCTCTTAGGACAGACTCGAACACTGAAGCTTTCTTT
CDR3: CSPLRTDSNTEAFF

D: NA
V: TRBV5-5
J: TRBJ2-3
size: few
DNA: TGTGCCAGCAGCCTTGCCCTGCAGGGAGTCTCAGATACGCAGTATTTT
CDR3: CASSLALQGVSDTQYF

D: TRBD2
V: TRBV28
J: TRBJ2-7
size: NA
DNA: TGTGCCAGCAGTGTTCCTAGCGGGAGTGCCTACGAGCAGTACTTC
CDR3: CASSVPSGSAYEQYF

D: TRBD2
V: TRBV24-1
J: TRBJ2-1
size: NA
DNA: TGTGCCACCAGTGATTTGCTTGCCAGCGGGGGGATCAATGAGCAGTTCTTC
CDR3: CATSDLLASGGINEQFF